This section outlines one TCR beta chain sequence together with its context. The data were taken from a study of CXCR3-negative and CXCR3-positive naive CD8 T cells. On the study more broadly: Libraries each contributed about 1.5 +/- 0.3 million TRB reads, for about 150 million in total.

Through 5' RACE with UMI labels, the TRB cDNA libraries were prepared. TCRdb re-called the 5' RACE reads; every CDR3 protein appears as one record, without DNA. Recorded for this sample: 30,000 to 40,000 distinct CDR3 sequences. The CDR3 sequence is 13 residues long. Germline V gene lookup returns CDR1 SQVTM and CDR2 ANQGSEA. The clonotype was recovered from a human donor in good health. Some clones in this sample may be carry-over from other donors' samples. This chain uses TRBV29-1 with TRBJ2-2. Sequenced: memory CD8+ T cells from blood. Here the CDR3 reads CSVEGIYAGELFF.